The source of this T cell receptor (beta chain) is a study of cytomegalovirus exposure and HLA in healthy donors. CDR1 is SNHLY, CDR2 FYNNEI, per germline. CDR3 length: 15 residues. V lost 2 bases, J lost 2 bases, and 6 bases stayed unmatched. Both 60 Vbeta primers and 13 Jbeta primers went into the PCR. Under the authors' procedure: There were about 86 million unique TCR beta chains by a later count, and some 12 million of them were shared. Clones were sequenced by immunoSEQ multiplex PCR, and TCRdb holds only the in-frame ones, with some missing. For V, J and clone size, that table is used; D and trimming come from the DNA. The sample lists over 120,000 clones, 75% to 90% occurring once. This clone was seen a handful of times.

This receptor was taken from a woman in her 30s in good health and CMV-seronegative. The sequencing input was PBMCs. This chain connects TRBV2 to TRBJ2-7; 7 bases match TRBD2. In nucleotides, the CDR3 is TGTGCCAGCAGTGAATCGCTAGCGGTAGCCTACGAGCAGTACTTC. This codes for CASSESLAVAYEQYF.